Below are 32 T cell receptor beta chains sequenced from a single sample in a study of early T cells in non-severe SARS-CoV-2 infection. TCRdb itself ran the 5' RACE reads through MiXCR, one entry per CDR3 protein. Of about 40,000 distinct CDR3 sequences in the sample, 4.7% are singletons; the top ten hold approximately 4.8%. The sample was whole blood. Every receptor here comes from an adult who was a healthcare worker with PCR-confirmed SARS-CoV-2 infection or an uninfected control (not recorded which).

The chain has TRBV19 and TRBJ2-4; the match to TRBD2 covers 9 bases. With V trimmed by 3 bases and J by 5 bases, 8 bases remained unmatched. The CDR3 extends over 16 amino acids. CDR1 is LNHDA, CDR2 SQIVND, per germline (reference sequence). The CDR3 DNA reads TGTGCCAGTAGTATTAAGCAAGCGGGGGGCCAAAACATTCAGTACTTC. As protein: CASSIKQAGGQNIQYF. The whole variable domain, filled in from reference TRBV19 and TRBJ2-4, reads DGGITQSPKYLFRKEGQNVTLSCEQNLNHDAMYWYRQDPGQGLRLIYYSQIVNDFQKGDIAEGYSVSREKKESFPLTVTSAQKNPTAFYLCASSIKQAGGQNIQYFGAGTRLSVL.

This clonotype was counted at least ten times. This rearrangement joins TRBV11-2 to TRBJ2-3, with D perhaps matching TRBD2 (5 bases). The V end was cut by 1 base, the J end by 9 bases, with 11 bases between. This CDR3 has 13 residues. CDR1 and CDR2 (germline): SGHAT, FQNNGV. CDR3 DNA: TGTGCCAGCAGCTTAGGACTACGTGACACGCAGTATTTT. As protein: CASSLGLRDTQYF.

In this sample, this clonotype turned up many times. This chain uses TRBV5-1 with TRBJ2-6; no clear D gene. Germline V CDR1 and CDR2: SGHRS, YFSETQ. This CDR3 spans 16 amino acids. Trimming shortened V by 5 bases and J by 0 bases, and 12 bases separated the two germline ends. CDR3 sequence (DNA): TGCGCCAGCAGTTGGCTTGTGGGCTCTGGGGCCAACGTCCTGACTTTC. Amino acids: CASSWLVGSGANVLTF.

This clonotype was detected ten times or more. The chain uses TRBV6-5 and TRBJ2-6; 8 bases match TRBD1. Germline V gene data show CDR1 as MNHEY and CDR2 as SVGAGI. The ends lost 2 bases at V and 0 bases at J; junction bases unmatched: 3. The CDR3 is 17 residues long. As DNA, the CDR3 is TGTGCCAGCAGTTACACAGGGGGTGGCTCTGGGGCCAACGTCCTGACTTTC. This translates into CASSYTGGGSGANVLTF.

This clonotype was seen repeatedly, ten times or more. The CDR3 protein is CASSPVAGSYNEQFF. The CDR3 coding sequence is TGCGCCAGCAGCCCAGTCGCGGGAAGTTACAATGAGCAGTTCTTC. The rearrangement uses TRBV5-1 and TRBJ2-1; TRBD2 is a possible D gene (6 bases). This CDR3 is 15 amino acids long. Germline loops: CDR1 SGHRS, CDR2 YFSETQ. V lost 4 bases to trimming and J lost 4 bases, with 15 bases between them.

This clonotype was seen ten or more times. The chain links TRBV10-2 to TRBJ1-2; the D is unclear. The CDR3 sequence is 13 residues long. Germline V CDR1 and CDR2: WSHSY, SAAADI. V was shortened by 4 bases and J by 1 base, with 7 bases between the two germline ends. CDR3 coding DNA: TGCGCCAGCAGTGCAAATATTAACTATGGCTACACCTTC. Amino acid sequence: CASSANINYGYTF.

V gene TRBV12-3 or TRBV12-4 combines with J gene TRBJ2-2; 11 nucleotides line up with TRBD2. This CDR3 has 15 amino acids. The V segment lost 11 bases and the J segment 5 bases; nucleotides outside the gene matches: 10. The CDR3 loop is CASTRRTSGTGELFF. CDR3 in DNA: TGTGCCTCTACGAGGAGGACTAGCGGGACCGGGGAGCTGTTTTTT.

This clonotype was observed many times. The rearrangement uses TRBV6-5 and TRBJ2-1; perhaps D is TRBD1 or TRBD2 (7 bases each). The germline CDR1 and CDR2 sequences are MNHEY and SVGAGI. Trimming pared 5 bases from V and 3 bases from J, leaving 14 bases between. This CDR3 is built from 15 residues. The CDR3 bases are TGTGCCAGCAGTACAGGGGCTAGCGGCTACAATGAGCAGTTCTTC. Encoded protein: CASSTGASGYNEQFF.

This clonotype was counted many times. CDR3 amino acids: CASSPTLQSANTGELFF. In DNA form, the CDR3 reads TGTGCCAGCAGCCCCACCCTACAGAGCGCGAACACCGGGGAGCTGTTTTTT. This chain uses TRBV6-9 with TRBJ2-2; no clear D gene. The CDR3 extends over 17 amino acids. CDR1 is MNHGY and CDR2 is SVAAGI in the germline V gene. With 6 bases removed from V and 0 bases from J, the gap between germline ends came to 17 bases.

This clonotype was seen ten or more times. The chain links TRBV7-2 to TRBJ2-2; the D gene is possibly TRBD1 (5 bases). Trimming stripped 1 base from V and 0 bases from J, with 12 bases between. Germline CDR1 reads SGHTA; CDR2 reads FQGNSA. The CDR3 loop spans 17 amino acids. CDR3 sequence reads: CASSLGGQTANTGELFF. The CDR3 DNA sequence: TGTGCCAGCAGCTTAGGCGGACAAACCGCGAACACCGGGGAGCTGTTTTTT.

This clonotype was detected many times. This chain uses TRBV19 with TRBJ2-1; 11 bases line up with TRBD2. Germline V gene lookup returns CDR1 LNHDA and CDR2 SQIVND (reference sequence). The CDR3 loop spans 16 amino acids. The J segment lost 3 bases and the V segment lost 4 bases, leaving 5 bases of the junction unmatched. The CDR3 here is CASSTLAGDDYNEQFF. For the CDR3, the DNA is TGTGCCAGTAGTACACTAGCGGGAGATGACTACAATGAGCAGTTCTTC.

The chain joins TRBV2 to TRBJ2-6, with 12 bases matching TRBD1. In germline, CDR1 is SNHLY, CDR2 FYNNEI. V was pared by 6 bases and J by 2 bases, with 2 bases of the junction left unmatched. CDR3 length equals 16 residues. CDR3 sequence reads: CASRGTGGPGANVLTF. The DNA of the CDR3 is TGTGCCAGCAGGGGGACAGGGGGCCCTGGGGCCAACGTCCTGACTTTC.

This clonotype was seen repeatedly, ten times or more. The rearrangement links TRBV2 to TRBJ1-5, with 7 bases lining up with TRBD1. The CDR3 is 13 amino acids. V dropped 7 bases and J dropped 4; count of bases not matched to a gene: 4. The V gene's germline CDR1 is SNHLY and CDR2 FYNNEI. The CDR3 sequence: CASKDRQNQPQHF. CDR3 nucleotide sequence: TGTGCCAGCAAGGACAGGCAGAATCAGCCCCAGCATTTT.

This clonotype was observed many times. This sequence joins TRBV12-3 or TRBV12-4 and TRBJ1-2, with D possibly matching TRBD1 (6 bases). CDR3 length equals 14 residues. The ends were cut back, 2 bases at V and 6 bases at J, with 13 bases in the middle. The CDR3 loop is CASSLSRGRNGYTF. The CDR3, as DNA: TGTGCCAGCAGTTTATCCCGGGGGCGGAATGGCTACACCTTC.

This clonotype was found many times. This chain's CDR3 is CSARSGVGRAGATQYF. The CDR3 nucleotides are TGCAGTGCTAGGTCCGGGGTCGGGCGGGCAGGTGCGACCCAGTACTTC. The V and J genes are TRBV20-1 and TRBJ2-5; tentatively, D is TRBD2 (5 bases). V lost 3 bases, J lost 7 bases, and 24 bases lay in between. This CDR3 region has 16 residues. Germline-derived CDR1 and CDR2 are DFQATT and SNEGSKA (reference sequence).

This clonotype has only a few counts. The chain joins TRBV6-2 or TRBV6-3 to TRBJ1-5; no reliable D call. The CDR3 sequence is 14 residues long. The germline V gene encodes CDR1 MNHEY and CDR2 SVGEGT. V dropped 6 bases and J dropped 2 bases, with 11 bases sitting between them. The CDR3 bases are TGTGCCAGCAGCCCTAGGGAGGGCAATCAGCCCCAGCATTTT. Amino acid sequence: CASSPREGNQPQHF.

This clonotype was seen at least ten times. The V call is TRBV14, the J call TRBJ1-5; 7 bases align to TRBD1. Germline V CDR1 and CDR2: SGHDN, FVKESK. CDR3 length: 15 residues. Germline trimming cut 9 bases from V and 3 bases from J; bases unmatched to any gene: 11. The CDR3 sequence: CASPGTEGPNQPQHF. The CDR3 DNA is TGTGCCAGTCCCGGGACAGAAGGCCCCAATCAGCCCCAGCATTTT.

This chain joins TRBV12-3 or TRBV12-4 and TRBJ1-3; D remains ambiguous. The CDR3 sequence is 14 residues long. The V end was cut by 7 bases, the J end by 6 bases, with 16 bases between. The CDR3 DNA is TGTGCCAGCATCCATAGACGAGGTGAAAACACCATATATTTT. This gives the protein CASIHRRGENTIYF.

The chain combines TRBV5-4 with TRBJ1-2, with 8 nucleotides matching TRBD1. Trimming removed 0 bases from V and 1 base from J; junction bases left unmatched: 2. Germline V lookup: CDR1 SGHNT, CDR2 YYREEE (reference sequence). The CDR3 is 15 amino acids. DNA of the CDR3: TGTGCCAGCAGCTTGGGACAGGGGATTAACTATGGCTACACCTTC. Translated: CASSLGQGINYGYTF.

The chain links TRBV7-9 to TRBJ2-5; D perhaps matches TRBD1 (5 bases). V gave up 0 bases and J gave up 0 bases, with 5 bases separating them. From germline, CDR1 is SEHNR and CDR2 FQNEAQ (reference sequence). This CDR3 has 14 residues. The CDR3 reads CASSLARDQETQYF. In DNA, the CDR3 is TGTGCCAGCAGCTTAGCCAGGGACCAAGAGACCCAGTACTTC. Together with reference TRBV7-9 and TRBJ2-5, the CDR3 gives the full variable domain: DTGVSQNPRHKITKRGQNVTFRCDPISEHNRLYWYRQTLGQGPEFLTYFQNEAQLEKSRLLSDRFSAERPKGSFSTLEIQRTEQGDSAMYLCASSLARDQETQYFGPGTRLLVL.

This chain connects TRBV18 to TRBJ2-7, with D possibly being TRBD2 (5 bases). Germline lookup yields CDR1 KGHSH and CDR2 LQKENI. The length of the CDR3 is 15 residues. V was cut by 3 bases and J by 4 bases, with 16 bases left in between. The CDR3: CASSPLAGTLYEQYF. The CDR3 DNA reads TGTGCCAGCTCACCCTTGGCGGGTACTCTATACGAGCAGTACTTC.

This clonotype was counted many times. CDR3 sequence (DNA): TGTGGGTCCCAGGGCGTGGGGCCAGATACGCAGTATTTT. It specifies CGSQGVGPDTQYF. The V gene is TRBV27, the J gene TRBJ2-3; possible D gene TRBD1, 5 bases. Germline V CDR1 and CDR2: MNHEY, SMNVEV (reference sequence). The CDR3 is made up of 13 amino acids.

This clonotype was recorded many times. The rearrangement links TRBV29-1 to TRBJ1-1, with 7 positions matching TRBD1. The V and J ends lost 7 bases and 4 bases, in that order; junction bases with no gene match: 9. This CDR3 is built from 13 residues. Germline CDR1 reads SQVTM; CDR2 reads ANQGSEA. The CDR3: CSARGQSSTEAFF. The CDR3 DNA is TGCAGCGCTAGGGGACAGTCGAGCACTGAAGCTTTCTTT.

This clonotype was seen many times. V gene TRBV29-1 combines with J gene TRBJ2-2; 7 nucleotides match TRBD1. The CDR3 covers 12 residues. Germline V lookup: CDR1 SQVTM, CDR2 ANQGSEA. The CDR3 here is CGGRDSSGELFF. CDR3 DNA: TGCGGCGGCAGGGACAGCTCCGGGGAGCTGTTTTTT.

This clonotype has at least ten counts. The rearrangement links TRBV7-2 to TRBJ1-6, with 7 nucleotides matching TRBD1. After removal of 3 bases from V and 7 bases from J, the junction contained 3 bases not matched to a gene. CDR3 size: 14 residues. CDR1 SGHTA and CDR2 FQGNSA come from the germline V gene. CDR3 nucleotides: TGTGCCAGCAGCTTCCAGGGGGGAAATTCACCCCTCCACTTT. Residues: CASSFQGGNSPLHF.

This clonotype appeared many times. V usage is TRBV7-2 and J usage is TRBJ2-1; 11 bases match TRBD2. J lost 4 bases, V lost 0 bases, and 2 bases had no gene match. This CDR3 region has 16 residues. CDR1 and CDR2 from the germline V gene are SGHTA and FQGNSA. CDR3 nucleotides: TGTGCCAGCAGCTTAGCCGGGACTAGCGGATACAATGAGCAGTTCTTC. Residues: CASSLAGTSGYNEQFF.

Written as DNA, the CDR3 is TGTGCCAGCAGCCAAGGTTTTTGGGAGTACGGCGGGGAGCTGTTTTTT. This codes for CASSQGFWEYGGELFF. The J gene is TRBJ2-2, the V gene TRBV3-1; perhaps TRBD2 as D (5 bases). The CDR3 covers 16 residues. Germline V CDR1 and CDR2: LGHDT, YNNKEL (reference sequence). Trimming shortened V by 1 base and J by 7 bases, and 16 bases separated the two germline ends.

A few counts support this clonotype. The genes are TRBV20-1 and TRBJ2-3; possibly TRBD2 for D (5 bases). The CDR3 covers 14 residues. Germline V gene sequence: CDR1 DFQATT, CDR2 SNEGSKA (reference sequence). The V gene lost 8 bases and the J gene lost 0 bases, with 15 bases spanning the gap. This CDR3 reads CSPKGGPSTDTQYF. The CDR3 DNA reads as TGCAGTCCAAAGGGCGGGCCTAGCACAGATACGCAGTATTTT.

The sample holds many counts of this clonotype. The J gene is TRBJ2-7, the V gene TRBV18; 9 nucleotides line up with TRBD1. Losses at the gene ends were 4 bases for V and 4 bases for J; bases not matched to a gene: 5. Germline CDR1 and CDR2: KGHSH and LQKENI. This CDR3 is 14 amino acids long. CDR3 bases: TGTGCCAGCTCACGAACCGGGACAGGGTACGAGCAGTACTTC. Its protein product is CASSRTGTGYEQYF.

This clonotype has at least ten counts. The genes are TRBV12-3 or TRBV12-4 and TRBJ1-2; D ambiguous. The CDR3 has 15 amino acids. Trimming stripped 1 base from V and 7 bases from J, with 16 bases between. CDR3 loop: CASSLVGPGEGGYTF. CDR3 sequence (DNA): TGTGCCAGCAGTTTAGTCGGGCCCGGGGAAGGTGGCTACACCTTC.

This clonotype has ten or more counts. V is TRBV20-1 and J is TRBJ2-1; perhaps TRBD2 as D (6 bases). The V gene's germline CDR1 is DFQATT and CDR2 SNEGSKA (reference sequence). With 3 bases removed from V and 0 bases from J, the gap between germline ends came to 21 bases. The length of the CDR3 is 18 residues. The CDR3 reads CSARGGGSLSSSYNEQFF. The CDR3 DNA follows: TGCAGTGCTAGGGGTGGGGGGAGCCTCTCGAGCTCCTACAATGAGCAGTTCTTC.

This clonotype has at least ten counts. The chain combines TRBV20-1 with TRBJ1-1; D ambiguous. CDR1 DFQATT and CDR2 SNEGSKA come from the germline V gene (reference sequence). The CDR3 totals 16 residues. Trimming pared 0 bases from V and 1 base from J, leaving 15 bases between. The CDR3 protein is CSARDPRLSGNTEAFF. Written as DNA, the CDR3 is TGCAGTGCTAGAGATCCGAGGTTGTCAGGGAACACTGAAGCTTTCTTT.